Sequencing of this T cell receptor (beta chain) was carried out in a study of B cell selection in AIRE deficiency. Study results and caveats: Shared Treg sequences had shorter CDR3s, biased toward rearrangements with few non-templated insertions. Only approximately 9.2% of a few thousand shared Treg sequences were patient-specific; 30% to 40% healthy-specific. With only TCRbeta sequenced, about 37% of shared healthy Treg sequences overlapped Tconv.

V shed 6 bases, J shed 3 bases, and the junction held 15 bases outside the gene matches. CDR1 LNHDA and CDR2 SQIVND come from the germline V gene (reference sequence). The CDR3 is made up of 17 amino acids. Per the authors' pipeline: Pooled Tregs gave some 6x10^4 patient and approximately 9.7x10^4 donor TCRbeta sequences. TCRdb's table, derived via immunoSEQ multiplex PCR, lists solely in-frame clones and lacks some. The D gene and trimming were derived from the DNA, and the V and J assignments and clone size from that table. The sample carries roughly 4,900 clones, around 87% recorded once. Sorted regulatory T cells were CD4-positive, CD25-high and CD127-low or negative. A note on this clone: Antigen: not known.

The chain carries TRBV19 and TRBJ1-2, with 8 bases aligning to TRBD1. The sample consisted of Tregs sorted from PBMCs. The receptor's source is a human donor with AIRE deficiency. The chain's CDR3 is CASSQNGADRGDYGYTF. The CDR3 DNA is TGTGCCAGTAGCCAGAATGGGGCTGACAGGGGTGACTATGGCTACACCTTC.